The 18 T cell receptor beta chains below were found in one sample sequenced in a study of immune cell composition in non-small cell lung cancer. Normal lung was taken at the farthest possible site, at least 3 cm from tumour. Method: immunoSEQ multiplex PCR; TCRdb's copy keeps in-frame clones and lacks some. The sample lists about 7,000 clones; 70% to 85% were seen once. The sequenced material came from non-adjacent lung tissue. The receptor set was obtained from a human donor with non-small cell lung cancer.

The chain links TRBV6-5 to TRBJ1-2; 9 positions agree with TRBD1. Germline CDR1 is MNHEY and CDR2 is SVGAGI. V shed 5 bases and J 5 bases; nucleotides not matched to a gene: 6. The CDR3 has 14 residues. The CDR3 DNA follows: TGTGCCAGCAGTGACAGGACAGGGGAGTATGGCTACACCTTC. Its protein product is CASSDRTGEYGYTF.

J is TRBJ2-2 and V is TRBV6-1; D not resolved. This CDR3 region has 14 residues. CDR1 MNHNS and CDR2 SASEGT come from the germline V gene. Trimming pared 1 base from V and 7 bases from J, leaving 10 bases between. CDR3 amino acids: CASSEGAGFGELFF. The CDR3 DNA follows: TGTGCCAGCAGTGAAGGGGCTGGGTTCGGGGAGCTGTTTTTT.

This clone came up once. The chain joins TRBV7-2 to TRBJ2-5, with 10 bases identical to TRBD2. The length of the CDR3 is 14 residues. The junction had 6 bases not matched to a gene; V was cut back by 4 bases and J by 7 bases. The V gene's germline CDR1 is SGHTA and CDR2 FQGNSA. CDR3 loop: CASSSAGGPATQYF. The CDR3 bases are TGTGCCAGCAGCTCAGCGGGAGGGCCAGCGACCCAGTACTTC.

Within the sample, this clone is medium-sized. Other DNA variants within this sample encode the same CDR3. The genes are TRBV27 and TRBJ1-1; TRBD1 is a possible D gene (5 bases). CDR1 and CDR2 from the germline V gene are MNHEY and SMNVEV (reference sequence). The CDR3 extends over 13 amino acids. Trimming stripped 2 bases from V and 1 base from J, with 5 bases between. The CDR3 bases are TGTGCCAGCAGTTTACAGGGGAACACTGAAGCTTTCTTT. Protein sequence: CASSLQGNTEAFF.

The rearrangement links TRBV29-1 to TRBJ1-1; the D is unclear. Trimming left V 3 bases short and J 1 base short, with 9 bases between. The CDR3 runs to 13 residues. The germline V gene has CDR1 SQVTM and CDR2 ANQGSEA. The CDR3 DNA sequence: TGCAGCGTTGAGAGTCCAGGGAACACTGAAGCTTTCTTT. Protein: CSVESPGNTEAFF.

This clone was counted once. The chain links TRBV29-1 to TRBJ2-1; 11 bases agree with TRBD2. The germline gives CDR1 SQVTM, CDR2 ANQGSEA. J lost 8 bases, V lost 2 bases, and 2 bases had no gene match. The CDR3 consists of 13 residues. The CDR3 DNA reads TGCAGCGTTGAAACTAGCGGGAGCTATGAGCAGTTCTTC. Residues: CSVETSGSYEQFF.

The CDR3: CASRPGTAYEQYF. The CDR3 DNA is TGTGCCAGCAGGCCCGGGACAGCATACGAGCAGTACTTC. The chain links TRBV6-5 to TRBJ2-7; 7 bases align to TRBD1. This CDR3 has 13 amino acids. J was trimmed by 4 bases and V by 6 bases; bases with no gene match: 6. Per the germline V gene, CDR1 is MNHEY and CDR2 is SVGAGI.

This sequence joins TRBV19 and TRBJ1-1, with TRBD1 as a possible D gene (5 bases). The germline V gene has CDR1 LNHDA and CDR2 SQIVND (reference sequence). The CDR3 spans 12 residues. V gave up 7 bases and J gave up 7 bases, with 13 bases separating them. In nucleotides, the CDR3 is TGTGCCAGTATCTCCTGGGACTTTGAAGCTTTCTTT. Amino acid sequence: CASISWDFEAFF.

J is TRBJ2-3 and V is TRBV7-2, with D unclear. Between the trimmed V and J ends, which lost 5 bases and 2 bases, there was a span of 2 bases. The CDR3 sequence is 11 residues long. Germline V gene lookup returns CDR1 SGHTA and CDR2 FQGNSA. The CDR3 nucleotides read TGTGCCAGCAGCCACACAGATACGCAGTATTTT. Protein: CASSHTDTQYF. Full variable domain (remainder filled in from reference TRBV7-2 and TRBJ2-3): GAGVSQSPSNKVTEKGKDVELRCDPISGHTALYWYRQSLGQGLEFLIYFQGNSAPDKSGLPSDRFSAERTGGSVSTLTIQRTQQEDSAVYLCASSHTDTQYFGPGTRLTVL.

This chain joins TRBV9 and TRBJ2-1; 8 bases are a match to TRBD1. This CDR3 region has 15 residues. Per the germline V gene, CDR1 is SGDLS and CDR2 is YYNGEE. V lost 3 bases, J lost 1 base, and 3 bases stayed unmatched. CDR3 loop: CASSDYRGSYNEQFF. CDR3 bases: TGTGCCAGCAGCGATTACAGGGGGTCCTACAATGAGCAGTTCTTC.

The V and J genes are TRBV18 and TRBJ1-2; no firm D call. Per germline, CDR1 KGHSH and CDR2 LQKENI. V gave up 0 bases and J gave up 8 bases, with 13 bases separating them. The CDR3 covers 14 residues. The chain's CDR3 is CASSPPGGLKGYTF. The CDR3 coding sequence is TGTGCCAGCTCACCACCGGGCGGGCTCAAGGGCTACACCTTC.

This chain joins TRBV10-1 and TRBJ1-5; the D gene is possibly TRBD1 (5 bases). The germline V gene encodes CDR1 WNHNN and CDR2 SYGVQD (reference sequence). Trimming took off 7 bases at V and 6 bases at J, with 19 bases between the two ends. CDR3 length: 15 residues. DNA of the CDR3: TGCGCCAGCAAAGGCGGGACCTTAGTCGGTCAGCCCCAGCATTTT. It is translated as CASKGGTLVGQPQHF.

The chain joins TRBV5-8 to TRBJ2-1; 8 bases agree with TRBD2. V lost 4 bases and J lost 6; bases outside the gene matches: 15. This CDR3 has 17 amino acids. Germline CDR1 reads SGHTS; CDR2 reads YDEGEE. DNA of the CDR3: TGTGCCAGCAGCCCCCTTTTAGCGGGATCCTCTATCAATGAGCAGTTCTTC. Translation gives CASSPLLAGSSINEQFF.

This clone ranks as medium-sized. This chain links TRBV18 with TRBJ1-1, with no clear D. V was shortened by 4 bases and J by 5 bases, with 17 bases between the two germline ends. Germline V lookup: CDR1 KGHSH, CDR2 LQKENI. The length of the CDR3 is 15 residues. The CDR3 DNA reads as TGTGCCAGCTCACGCCCACCCTCGGGGAGGACTGAAGCTTTCTTT. Translating gives CASSRPPSGRTEAFF.

The J gene is TRBJ1-1, the V gene TRBV5-5; TRBD1 might be the D (5 bases). Germline loops: CDR1 SGHKS, CDR2 YYEKEE (reference sequence). The CDR3 covers 12 residues. Trimming stripped 3 bases from V and 8 bases from J, with 11 bases between. DNA of the CDR3: TGTGCCAGCAGCTACTTGGGGGGAGAAGCTTTCTTT. Translated, it gives CASSYLGGEAFF.

The genes are TRBV4-2 and TRBJ2-7; unclear D gene. V gave up 4 bases and J gave up 0 bases, with 10 bases separating them. Germline V gene lookup returns CDR1 LGHNA and CDR2 YNFKEQ. The CDR3 spans 14 residues. The CDR3 coding sequence is TGTGCCAGCAGCCTTTCGGTAGCCTCCTACGAGCAGTACTTC. Its translation: CASSLSVASYEQYF.

This clone was detected a few times. This chain uses TRBV5-4 with TRBJ1-2; tentatively, D is TRBD1 (6 bases). Trimming shortened V by 4 bases and J by 5 bases, and 15 bases separated the two germline ends. Germline CDR1 and CDR2: SGHNT and YYREEE (reference sequence). This CDR3 has 14 residues. CDR3 region: CASSREDRIYGYTF. CDR3 bases: TGTGCCAGCAGCAGGGAAGACAGGATTTATGGCTACACCTTC.

This rearrangement joins TRBV4-3 to TRBJ2-1; a possible D gene is TRBD2 (6 bases). Deletions cut 0 bases from V and 0 bases from J, with 12 bases between. Germline V CDR1 and CDR2: LGHNA, YSLEER. This CDR3 is built from 17 residues. The CDR3: CASSQDVGLSSYNEQFF. The CDR3 DNA is TGCGCCAGCAGCCAAGATGTGGGACTCAGCTCCTACAATGAGCAGTTCTTC.